This T cell receptor beta chain was obtained from a study of T cells of healthy individuals. TCRdb itself ran the 5' RACE reads through MiXCR, one entry per CDR3 protein. The data show over 95,000 distinct CDR3 sequences, 15% to 20% seen once. This clonotype was seen ten or more times. CDR1 and CDR2 from the germline V gene are KGHDR and SFDVKD. V was cut by 3 bases and J by 4 bases, with 3 bases left in between. The CDR3 loop spans 12 amino acids. The rearrangement links TRBV24-1 to TRBJ1-5; D call uncertain. The receptor comes from a human donor in good health. CDR3 coding DNA: TGTGCCACCAGTGATCCGAATCAGCCCCAGCATTTT. Translated: CATSDPNQPQHF.